A selection of T cell receptor beta chains follows, all from one sample in a study of regulatory T cells in long-lasting Graves disease. TCRdb re-derived calls from the multiplex PCR reads in MiXCR, one entry per CDR3 protein. The table lists over 200,000 distinct CDR3 sequences, approximately 20% of them singletons, with about 20% in the top ten. The input for sequencing was peripheral blood mononuclear cells (PBMCs), taken at new diagnosis, from a patient treated with antithyroid drugs. Every receptor here comes from a female donor with Graves disease. Each CDR3 is given with its conserved first and last residue. The D gene is left open where the match is weak. A row's size may be missing; if present it is once, few, many or a size class.

J gene: TRBJ2-1
V gene: TRBV11-1
D gene: TRBD2
CDR3 length: 12
clone size: many
CDR3 DNA: TGTGCCAGCAGTTCGCCCTTAGCGGGACAGTTCTTC
CDR3 protein: CASSSPLAGQFF

J gene: TRBJ2-7
V gene: TRBV6-1
D gene: NA
CDR3 length: 15
clone size: NA
CDR3 DNA: TGTGCCAGCAGACTGCAGGGGGGTGCCTCTGGAGCGCAGTACTTC
CDR3 protein: CASRLQGGASGAQYF

J gene: TRBJ2-3
V gene: TRBV7-8
D gene: NA
CDR3 length: 14
clone size: many
CDR3 DNA: TGTGCCAGCAGCTCCGGGACGGCCGGGGATACGCAGTATTTT
CDR3 protein: CASSSGTAGDTQYF

J gene: TRBJ1-1
V gene: TRBV29-1
D gene: TRBD1
CDR3 length: 11
clone size: many
CDR3 DNA: TGCAGCGGCACACAGGGGCCTGAAGCTTTCTTT
CDR3 protein: CSGTQGPEAFF

J gene: TRBJ2-7
V gene: TRBV12-3/TRBV12-4
D gene: TRBD2
CDR3 length: 14
clone size: many
CDR3 DNA: TGTGCCAGCAATTTAGCGGGAGCCCCCTACGAGCAGTACTTC
CDR3 protein: CASNLAGAPYEQYF

J gene: TRBJ2-1
V gene: TRBV24-1
D gene: TRBD2
CDR3 length: 17
clone size: NA
CDR3 DNA: TGTGCCACCAGTGATTCCGGACTAGCGGGAGTATTAAATGAGCAGTTCTTC
CDR3 protein: CATSDSGLAGVLNEQFF

J gene: TRBJ2-2
V gene: TRBV9
D gene: TRBD2
CDR3 length: 16
clone size: many
CDR3 DNA: TGTGCCAGCAGCAGGGGACTAGCGGTGAACACCGGGGAGCTGTTTTTT
CDR3 protein: CASSRGLAVNTGELFF

J gene: TRBJ2-5
V gene: TRBV30
D gene: NA
CDR3 length: 13
clone size: many
CDR3 DNA: TGTGCCTGGGCTACAGGGTTTAGGGAGACCCAGTACTTC
CDR3 protein: CAWATGFRETQYF

J gene: TRBJ2-7
V gene: TRBV29-1
D gene: TRBD2
CDR3 length: 13
clone size: many
CDR3 DNA: TGCAGCGTTGCGGCGGGAGGGCCTTACGAGCAGTACTTC
CDR3 protein: CSVAAGGPYEQYF

J gene: TRBJ1-5
V gene: TRBV20-1
D gene: TRBD1
CDR3 length: 15
clone size: many
CDR3 DNA: TGCAGTGCTAGGCCAGGGGGGTTAGGGGATCAGCCCCAGCATTTT
CDR3 protein: CSARPGGLGDQPQHF

J gene: TRBJ2-1
V gene: TRBV27
D gene: NA
CDR3 length: 13
clone size: many
CDR3 DNA: TGTGCCAGCAGTTTATCGGGGACCAATGAGCAGTTCTTC
CDR3 protein: CASSLSGTNEQFF

J gene: TRBJ2-7
V gene: TRBV27
D gene: NA
CDR3 length: 15
clone size: NA
CDR3 DNA: TGTGCCAGCAGTTTAGGGGCGGGGCTCACCTACGAGCAGTACTTC
CDR3 protein: CASSLGAGLTYEQYF

J gene: TRBJ1-2
V gene: TRBV5-6
D gene: NA
CDR3 length: 16
clone size: NA
CDR3 DNA: TGTGCCAGCAGCTCTGGGCCGGGGGGGCAGATGTTTGGCTACACCTTC
CDR3 protein: CASSSGPGGQMFGYTF

J gene: TRBJ1-4
V gene: TRBV20-1
D gene: NA
CDR3 length: 14
clone size: NA
CDR3 DNA: TGCAGTGCTAGAGCCGGGACCGGTAATGAAAAACTGTTTTTT
CDR3 protein: CSARAGTGNEKLFF

J gene: TRBJ2-3
V gene: TRBV5-1
D gene: TRBD2
CDR3 length: 20
clone size: NA
CDR3 DNA: TGCGCCAGCAGCCCCCTACCCGGGACTAGCGGGAGGGCTAGCACAGATACGCAGTATTTT
CDR3 protein: CASSPLPGTSGRASTDTQYF

J gene: TRBJ2-1
V gene: TRBV12-3/TRBV12-4
D gene: TRBD2
CDR3 length: 16
clone size: many
CDR3 DNA: TGTGCCAGCACCACCTCAGTGGGAGGGAGCTACAATGAGCAGTTCTTC
CDR3 protein: CASTTSVGGSYNEQFF

J gene: TRBJ1-1
V gene: TRBV11-3
D gene: NA
CDR3 length: 14
clone size: NA
CDR3 DNA: TGTGCCAGCAGCTTAATGGGCAAGAACACTGAAGCTTTCTTT
CDR3 protein: CASSLMGKNTEAFF

J gene: TRBJ2-1
V gene: TRBV19
D gene: NA
CDR3 length: 15
clone size: many
CDR3 DNA: TGTGCCAGTAGTATTCCGCAGGGAGCCTACAATGAGCAGTTCTTC
CDR3 protein: CASSIPQGAYNEQFF

J gene: TRBJ2-3
V gene: TRBV24-1
D gene: NA
CDR3 length: 13
clone size: NA
CDR3 DNA: TGTGCCACCAGTGTTAATCCTTCGGATACGCAGTATTTT
CDR3 protein: CATSVNPSDTQYF

J gene: TRBJ2-3
V gene: TRBV28
D gene: NA
CDR3 length: 15
clone size: few
CDR3 DNA: TGTGCCAGCAGTTCAGTAAGGGGACGCACAGATACGCAGTATTTT
CDR3 protein: CASSSVRGRTDTQYF

J gene: TRBJ2-3
V gene: TRBV24-1
D gene: NA
CDR3 length: 12
clone size: many
CDR3 DNA: TGTGCCACCCGGGACCATCGAGATACGCAGTATTTT
CDR3 protein: CATRDHRDTQYF

J gene: TRBJ2-7
V gene: TRBV12-3/TRBV12-4
D gene: TRBD2
CDR3 length: 15
clone size: many
CDR3 DNA: TGTGCCAGCAGCCTATTTGGCGGGAGCGATCACGAGCAGTACTTC
CDR3 protein: CASSLFGGSDHEQYF

J gene: TRBJ2-3
V gene: TRBV11-3
D gene: NA
CDR3 length: 17
clone size: many
CDR3 DNA: TGTGCCAGCAGCTTAGAAGGTCCGTATGGAAGCACAGATACGCAGTATTTT
CDR3 protein: CASSLEGPYGSTDTQYF

J gene: TRBJ1-6
V gene: TRBV27
D gene: NA
CDR3 length: 13
clone size: many
CDR3 DNA: TGTGCCAGCAGCTCAGGCCGGGTTTCACCCCTCCACTTT
CDR3 protein: CASSSGRVSPLHF

J gene: TRBJ1-2
V gene: TRBV6-1
D gene: TRBD1
CDR3 length: 16
clone size: many
CDR3 DNA: TGTGCCAGCAGTCCAATGACCGGGACAGGGCACTATGGCTACACCTTC
CDR3 protein: CASSPMTGTGHYGYTF

J gene: TRBJ2-7
V gene: TRBV2
D gene: TRBD1
CDR3 length: 14
clone size: many
CDR3 DNA: TGTGCCAGCAGTGATGGGGACAGGTGGTACGAGCAGTACTTC
CDR3 protein: CASSDGDRWYEQYF

J gene: TRBJ1-1
V gene: TRBV20-1
D gene: TRBD1
CDR3 length: 14
clone size: many
CDR3 DNA: TGCAGTGCTAGGGCTGGGACAGGGGAGACTGAAGCTTTCTTT
CDR3 protein: CSARAGTGETEAFF

J gene: TRBJ2-5
V gene: TRBV29-1
D gene: TRBD1
CDR3 length: 15
clone size: many
CDR3 DNA: TGCAGCGTGTCCTCTGGGACAGGGAGAGGGGAGACCCAGTACTTC
CDR3 protein: CSVSSGTGRGETQYF

J gene: TRBJ1-5
V gene: TRBV27
D gene: NA
CDR3 length: 13
clone size: many
CDR3 DNA: TGTGCCAGCAGTCTGGCGGGGGGTCAGCCCCAGCATTTT
CDR3 protein: CASSLAGGQPQHF

J gene: TRBJ2-3
V gene: TRBV7-3
D gene: NA
CDR3 length: 13
clone size: many
CDR3 DNA: TGTGCCAGCAGCCCCCGTTTCCCAGATACGCAGTATTTT
CDR3 protein: CASSPRFPDTQYF

J gene: TRBJ1-5
V gene: TRBV28
D gene: NA
CDR3 length: 16
clone size: many
CDR3 DNA: TGTGCCAGCACCAACCCCAGGGGATTAGGAAATCAGCCCCAGCATTTT
CDR3 protein: CASTNPRGLGNQPQHF

J gene: TRBJ2-7
V gene: TRBV6-2/TRBV6-3
D gene: TRBD2
CDR3 length: 13
clone size: many
CDR3 DNA: TGTGCCAGTCGACTAGCGGGATTTTACGAGCAGTACTTC
CDR3 protein: CASRLAGFYEQYF

J gene: TRBJ2-1
V gene: TRBV5-5
D gene: TRBD2
CDR3 length: 21
clone size: many
CDR3 DNA: TGTGCCAGCAGCTTGACCCCTTACCTAGCGGGAGGGCGGGGTTCCTACAATGAGCAGTTCTTC
CDR3 protein: CASSLTPYLAGGRGSYNEQFF

J gene: TRBJ1-6
V gene: TRBV20-1
D gene: TRBD1
CDR3 length: 14
clone size: many
CDR3 DNA: TGCAGTGCTAGACAGGGGGCGCGTAATTCACCCCTCCACTTT
CDR3 protein: CSARQGARNSPLHF

J gene: TRBJ2-3
V gene: TRBV6-5
D gene: NA
CDR3 length: 13
clone size: many
CDR3 DNA: TGTGCCAGCAGTTACGAGGGGGCAGATACGCAGTATTTT
CDR3 protein: CASSYEGADTQYF

J gene: TRBJ1-1
V gene: TRBV19
D gene: NA
CDR3 length: 13
clone size: many
CDR3 DNA: TGTGCCAGTAGGGTAAGGGGAAGGACTGAAGCTTTCTTT
CDR3 protein: CASRVRGRTEAFF

J gene: TRBJ1-5
V gene: TRBV20-1
D gene: NA
CDR3 length: 13
clone size: many
CDR3 DNA: TGCAGTGCTAGAGATCAGTCGGACCAGCCCCAGCATTTT
CDR3 protein: CSARDQSDQPQHF

J gene: TRBJ2-7
V gene: TRBV28
D gene: TRBD1
CDR3 length: 16
clone size: NA
CDR3 DNA: TGTGCCAGCAGTTTTTACGGGACAGGGGACAATATCGAGCAGTACTTC
CDR3 protein: CASSFYGTGDNIEQYF

J gene: TRBJ2-7
V gene: TRBV27
D gene: TRBD2
CDR3 length: 18
clone size: few
CDR3 DNA: TGTGCCAGCAGCGCTGAACCCCAGAGGAGCGGGAGCTCCTACGAGCAGTACTTC
CDR3 protein: CASSAEPQRSGSSYEQYF

J gene: TRBJ2-5
V gene: TRBV7-2
D gene: TRBD1
CDR3 length: 15
clone size: many
CDR3 DNA: TGTGCCAGCAGCTTAACCCGGGACAGCCAAGAGACCCAGTACTTC
CDR3 protein: CASSLTRDSQETQYF

J gene: TRBJ1-2
V gene: TRBV14
D gene: NA
CDR3 length: 13
clone size: NA
CDR3 DNA: TGTGCCAGCAGCCCGGGCCGGGAGGATGGCTACACCTTC
CDR3 protein: CASSPGREDGYTF

J gene: TRBJ2-7
V gene: TRBV19
D gene: TRBD2
CDR3 length: 15
clone size: NA
CDR3 DNA: TGTGCCAGTAGTCTTCGACTAGCGGGGTCCTACGAGCAGTACTTC
CDR3 protein: CASSLRLAGSYEQYF

J gene: TRBJ1-2
V gene: TRBV6-2/TRBV6-3
D gene: TRBD1
CDR3 length: 13
clone size: many
CDR3 DNA: TGTGCCAGCAGTTACGGCACAGGGGAGGGCTACACCTTC
CDR3 protein: CASSYGTGEGYTF

J gene: TRBJ2-7
V gene: TRBV7-2
D gene: NA
CDR3 length: 13
clone size: few
CDR3 DNA: TGTGCCAGCAGCTTGGCAGGGCGCAACGAGCAGTACTTC
CDR3 protein: CASSLAGRNEQYF